This entry features one TCR beta chain sequence. These data come from a study of blood T cell repertoires in COVID-19. Trimming cost V 1 base and J 1 base; bases outside gene matches: 11. Per the germline V gene, CDR1 is GTSNPN and CDR2 is SVGIG (reference sequence). The CDR3 loop spans 18 amino acids. Assay: immunoSEQ multiplex PCR; the TCRdb copy retains only in-frame clones and omits some. The sample lists 350,000 or so clones; around 88% were seen once. V usage is TRBV30 and J usage is TRBJ2-7, with 12 bases that match TRBD2. Material for sequencing was peripheral blood. The clonotype originates from a man younger than 40 with active or convalescent COVID-19. The CDR3 nucleotides are TGTGCCTGGAGTGGGCTCCGGGCTAGCGGGAGGGGTTCCTACGAGCAGTACTTC. As protein: CAWSGLRASGRGSYEQYF. The full variable domain, its missing parts supplied by reference TRBV30 and TRBJ2-7, is SQTIHQWPATLVQPVGSPLSLECTVEGTSNPNLYWYRQAAGRGLQLLFYSVGIGQISSEVPQNLSASRPQDRQFILSSKKLLLSDSGFYLCAWSGLRASGRGSYEQYFGPGTRLTVT.